This entry is about one T cell receptor (beta chain). What it recognizes is unknown. The CDR3 is 15 residues long. The V segment lost 5 bases and the J segment 8 bases; nucleotides outside the gene matches: 12. Germline lookup yields CDR1 SEHNR and CDR2 FQNEAQ (reference sequence). This specimen comes from a study of T-cell memory formation after mild COVID-19. Study in general: Across donors, TCR clusters were largely donor specific. Findings and limits, study-wide: Confirmation of SARS-CoV-2 specificity was lacking for second-wave clones peaking day 37. A subset of responding clones appeared in pre-infection memory, suggesting cross-reactive memory joined. Contracting clones from day 15 to 85 showed balanced CD4/CD8; later expanders favored CD4+.

MiXCR, applied by TCRdb to the 5' RACE reads, yields one record per CDR3 protein. This sample has 250,000 to 400,000 distinct CDR3 sequences, with roughly 13% found just once. What was sequenced was PBMCs or a T cell subset sorted from them (not recorded which). This chain uses TRBV7-9 with TRBJ2-1; 7 nucleotides agree with TRBD1. This receptor was obtained from a man younger than 35 who had mild COVID-19 (a few samples of this study predate the infection). Cell type and time point are not known. CDR3 bases: TGTGCCAGCAGCAGGTCCGGGACAGCCCCCCATGAGCAGTTCTTC. Its protein product is CASSRSGTAPHEQFF. The full variable domain, rest sourced from reference TRBV7-9 and TRBJ2-1, is DTGVSQNPRHKITKRGQNVTFRCDPISEHNRLYWYRQTLGQGPEFLTYFQNEAQLEKSRLLSDRFSAERPKGSFSTLEIQRTEQGDSAMYLCASSRSGTAPHEQFFGPGTRLTVL.